This is a list of T cell receptor beta chains from one sample in a study of blood T cell repertoires in COVID-19. This table comes from immunoSEQ multiplex PCR, and its TCRdb copy is limited to in-frame clones, with some not included. The sample yields about 140,000 clones, around 86% seen once. Input material: peripheral blood. The source is a human donor in a cohort sampled during active COVID-19. The CDR3 runs from the conserved cysteine through the conserved F or W. D genes are given only for firm matches. Clone size is stated in some rows and not others, as once, few, many or a class when expanded.

>TRBV18|NA|TRBD1|TRBJ1-1
TGTGCCAGCTCAACGGACAGGACGAACACTGAAGCTTTCTTT
CASSTDRTNTEAFF
>TRBV7-2|NA|NA|TRBJ1-5
TGTGCCAGCAGCTTATCAGGACACCCAAGCAATCAGCCCCAGCATTTT
CASSLSGHPSNQPQHF
>TRBV19|NA|TRBD1|TRBJ1-2
TGTGCCAGTAGTACAGGGGGCGATGGCTACACCTTC
CASSTGGDGYTF
>TRBV18|few|NA|TRBJ1-5
TGTGCCAGCTCACCAGTACCCGAAAGCACTCAGCCCCAGCATTTT
CASSPVPESTQPQHF
>TRBV5-6|few|TRBD2|TRBJ2-7
TGTGCCAGCAAATGGGGGAGGGAAGACTACGAGCAGTACTTC
CASKWGREDYEQYF
>TRBV18|once|TRBD1|TRBJ1-1
TGTGCCAGCTCCCGGGACAGCCAGAACACTGAAGCTTTCTTT
CASSRDSQNTEAFF
>TRBV27|NA|NA|TRBJ2-7
TGTGCCACTCAACCGGGACACTCCCCCTACGAGCAGTACTTC
CATQPGHSPYEQYF
>TRBV2|NA|TRBD2|TRBJ2-1
TGTGCCAGCAGGGTTGCAAGCGGGAGGCCCGGTGAGCAGTTCTTC
CASRVASGRPGEQFF
>TRBV9|NA|TRBD2|TRBJ2-1
TGTGCCAGCAGCACGACTAGCGGGAACAATGAGCAGTTCTTC
CASSTTSGNNEQFF
>TRBV5-1|once|TRBD2|TRBJ2-5
TGCGCCAGCAGCTTGGCTAGCGGGATAACCCAAGAGACCCAGTACTTC
CASSLASGITQETQYF
>TRBV21-1|NA|NA|TRBJ1-1
TGTGCCAGCAGCCCCGGTCCCGGGAGGGAAAGGGCTTTCTTT
CASSPGPGRERAFF
>TRBV19|NA|TRBD1|TRBJ1-5
TGTGCCAGTAGTGTGGGGACAGGGTTTCCTCGTCAGCCCCAGCATTTT
CASSVGTGFPRQPQHF
>TRBV5-1|NA|TRBD1|TRBJ2-5
TGCGCCAGCAGCTCTACCGGGACAGGGGTACTGACCCAGTACTTC
CASSSTGTGVLTQYF
>TRBV7-8|NA|NA|TRBJ2-5
TGTGCCAGCAGCTTTTCCACAGGGAGAGAGACCCAGTACTTC
CASSFSTGRETQYF
>TRBV7-9|few|NA|TRBJ1-3
TGTGCCAGCAGCTCTGCCACTCGATACTCTGGAAACACCATATATTTT
CASSSATRYSGNTIYF
>TRBV4-2|NA|TRBD2|TRBJ2-5
TGTGCCAGCAGCTCGAAGGGCACTAGCGGTAGTTCGGTCGTAGAGACCCAGTACTTC
CASSSKGTSGSSVVETQYF
>TRBV19|NA|TRBD2|TRBJ2-7
TGTGCCAGTAGTATGACTAGCGGATCCTACGAGCAGTACTTC
CASSMTSGSYEQYF
>TRBV6-5|NA|NA|TRBJ1-5
TGTGCCAGCAGTTACTCCGGAGGGATAGAGCAGCCCCAGCATTTT
CASSYSGGIEQPQHF
>TRBV7-9|NA|NA|TRBJ1-2
TGTGCCAGCAGCTTAGCCTACCCGGGGGTCTATGGCTACACCTTC
CASSLAYPGVYGYTF
>TRBV4-1|once|TRBD2|TRBJ2-7
TGCGCCAGCAGCCAAAACCTAGCGGGAGGACGTGAGCAGTACTTC
CASSQNLAGGREQYF
>TRBV6-6|NA|NA|TRBJ1-5
TGTGCCAGCCGGGGTACCTCCCGAGGCTACCAGCCCCAGCATTTT
CASRGTSRGYQPQHF
>TRBV6-4|NA|NA|TRBJ2-7
TGTGCCAGCAGAACTACGAGGGCCAGCCACTACCGCTACGAGCAGTACTTC
CASRTTRASHYRYEQYF
>TRBV19|NA|TRBD2|TRBJ2-1
TGTGCCAGTAGTATTTTGGTAGCGGGAGACGAGCAGTTCTTC
CASSILVAGDEQFF
>TRBV15|NA|TRBD1|TRBJ1-1
TGTGCCACCAGCAGAAAAGGGACAGGGGCGAACACTGAAGCTTTCTTT
CATSRKGTGANTEAFF
>TRBV5-4|NA|NA|TRBJ1-4
TGTGCCAGCAGCTCCCAGGGGGAAAAACTGTTTTTT
CASSSQGEKLFF
>TRBV19|NA|TRBD2|TRBJ2-5
TGTGCCAGTAGTATAGATCATGGACTAGCGGGAGAGACCCAGTACTTC
CASSIDHGLAGETQYF
>TRBV7-2|few|NA|TRBJ1-6
TGTGCCAGCAGCTTAGACGCGGGTCTGAGTTCACCCCTCCACTTT
CASSLDAGLSSPLHF
>TRBV28|NA|NA|TRBJ1-5
TGTGCCACCACCCAGGAAATCTATAGCAATCAGCCCCAGCATTTT
CATTQEIYSNQPQHF
>TRBV20-1|NA|TRBD1|TRBJ1-5
TGCAGTGCTAGTGTATCAGGGGGCGATCAGCCCCAGCATTTT
CSASVSGGDQPQHF
>TRBV28|NA|TRBD1|TRBJ1-5
TGTGCCAGCGATCGACCCACAGGGGGCAATCAGCCCCAGCATTTT
CASDRPTGGNQPQHF
>TRBV7-3|NA|TRBD1|TRBJ1-1
TGTGCCAGCAGCTTTAGGTTAGACAGGGTGGCCCCTGAAGCTTTCTTT
CASSFRLDRVAPEAFF
>TRBV5-1|NA|TRBD2|TRBJ2-1
TGCGCCAGCAACTCGTTAGCGGGAGACAGCAATGAGCAGTTCTTC
CASNSLAGDSNEQFF
>TRBV6-2/TRBV6-3|NA|TRBD2|TRBJ2-4
TGTGCCAGCAGCTTGGGGGGAGGGGACTTAGCCAAAAACATTCAGTACTTC
CASSLGGGDLAKNIQYF
>TRBV7-2|NA|TRBD1|TRBJ2-1
TGTGCCAGCAGCTCCTCCTCCGGGACAGGGCAAGATGAGCAGTTCTTC
CASSSSSGTGQDEQFF
>TRBV18|NA|TRBD1|TRBJ2-1
TGTGCCAGCTCACCGGACAGGGATTATTATGAGCAGTTCTTC
CASSPDRDYYEQFF
>TRBV11-2|NA|NA|TRBJ2-7
TGTGCCAGCAGCTTGCCGGGGGTAAGCGGGCAGTACTTC
CASSLPGVSGQYF
>TRBV9|NA|NA|TRBJ1-6
TGTGCCAGCAGCGTAGCAGGGAAGGATTCACCCCTCCACTTT
CASSVAGKDSPLHF
>TRBV5-5|NA|NA|TRBJ2-3
TGTGCCAGCAGCTTAACCCCGGGACATTATACAGATACGCAGTATTTT
CASSLTPGHYTDTQYF
>TRBV11-3|NA|NA|TRBJ2-1
TGTGCCAGCAGCCTGGGACGGGGGTCGGATGAGCAGTTCTTC
CASSLGRGSDEQFF
>TRBV18|NA|NA|TRBJ2-7
TGTGCCAGCTCATCGGACAGAACCTACGAGCAGTACTTC
CASSSDRTYEQYF
>TRBV4-3|NA|NA|TRBJ2-7
TGCGCCAGCAGCCAAGAATTTGTGCGGAGCTACGAGCAGTACTTC
CASSQEFVRSYEQYF
>TRBV9|NA|NA|TRBJ1-3
TGTGCCAGCAGCGTAGCCAGGGAAGGAAACACCATATATTTT
CASSVAREGNTIYF
>TRBV5-4|few|TRBD1|TRBJ1-6
TGTGCCAGCAGCCCCGGGACAGGGGAATCACCCCTCCACTTT
CASSPGTGESPLHF
>TRBV6-5|NA|NA|TRBJ1-5
TGTGCCAGCAGTTTACGGGATAGCAATCAGCCCCAGCATTTT
CASSLRDSNQPQHF
>TRBV7-9|NA|NA|TRBJ1-1
TGTGCCACAAATTCCGGGGACACTGAAGCTTTCTTT
CATNSGDTEAFF
>TRBV5-4|NA|NA|TRBJ1-1
TGTGCCAGCGGCCTCAGGGTTTCCTACACTGAAGCTTTCTTT
CASGLRVSYTEAFF
>TRBV5-5|few|NA|TRBJ1-4
TGTGCCAGCAGCGGGGGCGGTCTGGGTGAAAAACTGTTTTTT
CASSGGGLGEKLFF
>TRBV5-8|few|TRBD1|TRBJ2-7
TGTGCCAGCAGCTTGGCTTTTTTCGGGACAGGGCCTGGGGAGCAGTACTTC
CASSLAFFGTGPGEQYF
>TRBV28|NA|NA|TRBJ2-1
TGTGCCAGCAGGGGAGACTTCTACAATGAGCAGTTCTTC
CASRGDFYNEQFF
>TRBV9|NA|NA|TRBJ2-7
TGTGCCAGCAGCCCCGAGGTCGGGGGAGCCGGCTACGAGCAGTACTTC
CASSPEVGGAGYEQYF
>TRBV6-5|few|NA|TRBJ1-5
TGTGCCAGCAGTTACAGGAGGGGTCTCCAGCCCCAGCATTTT
CASSYRRGLQPQHF
>TRBV3-1/TRBV3-2|NA|NA|TRBJ1-2
TGTGCCAGCAGCCCTGGACACCGTGGCTACACCTTC
CASSPGHRGYTF
>TRBV27|NA|NA|TRBJ2-1
TGTGCCAGCAGGACGGACTCTTACAATGAGCAGTTCTTC
CASRTDSYNEQFF
>TRBV25-1|once|NA|TRBJ1-1
TGTGCCAGCAGTGACGCTGTGGGTGAGGGCCAAGCTTTCTTT
CASSDAVGEGQAFF
>TRBV28|NA|NA|TRBJ1-3
TGTGCCAGCAGTTTAGTCGGTAGCTCTGGAAACACCATATATTTT
CASSLVGSSGNTIYF